Presented here are 24 T cell receptor beta chains from one specimen sequenced in a study of blood T cell repertoires in COVID-19. The table came from immunoSEQ multiplex PCR; TCRdb's copy has only in-frame clones and leaves some out. The table includes under 100,000 clones, about nine tenths detected once. The source material was peripheral blood. The receptor source for this set is a man aged 50 or older with acute or convalescent COVID-19.

This clone was seen a few times. The V call is TRBV7-3, the J call TRBJ2-7; 7 nucleotides align to TRBD2. After removal of 0 bases from V and 3 bases from J, the junction contained 2 bases not matched to a gene. From germline, CDR1 is SGHTA and CDR2 FQGTGA. The CDR3 consists of 14 residues. The DNA of the CDR3 is TGTGCCAGCAGCTTAACTGGCGGGGGCTACGAGCAGTACTTC. This sequence encodes CASSLTGGGYEQYF. Using reference TRBV7-3 and TRBJ2-7 for the parts outside the CDR3, the full variable domain is GAGVSQTPSNKVTEKGKYVELRCDPISGHTALYWYRQSLGQGPEFLIYFQGTGAADDSGLPNDRFFAVRPEGSVSTLKIQRTERGDSAVYLCASSLTGGGYEQYFGPGTRLTVT.

Note on this clone: Mismatch with germline at one junction end may stem from a read error. CDR3 protein: CASSLDTHTGELFF. The CDR3 DNA follows: TGTGCTAGCAGCTTAGACACCCACACCGGGGAGCTGTTTTTT. V usage is TRBV7-7 and J usage is TRBJ2-2, with D unresolved. The V gene's germline CDR1 is SSHAT and CDR2 FNYEAQ (reference sequence). This CDR3 is built from 14 residues.

This clone has only one observation. The chain has TRBV28 and TRBJ1-5; D uncertain. The CDR3 consists of 14 residues. Germline CDR1 reads MDHEN; CDR2 reads SYDVKM. With 6 bases removed from V and 9 bases from J, the gap between germline ends came to 18 bases. The CDR3 coding sequence is TGTGCCAGCAGCTCAATTACACCGCCGTGGCCCCAGCATTTT. Translating it yields CASSSITPPWPQHF. The full variable domain, completed using reference TRBV28 and TRBJ1-5, is DVKVTQSSRYLVKRTGEKVFLECVQDMDHENMFWYRQDPGLGLRLIYFSYDVKMKEKGDIPEGYSVSREKKERFSLILESASTNQTSMYLCASSSITPPWPQHFGDGTRLSIL.

The chain has TRBV5-4 and TRBJ1-1; D gene uncertain. V lost 2 bases, J lost 2 bases, and 10 bases lay in between. The CDR3 sequence is 14 residues long. Per germline, CDR1 SGHNT and CDR2 YYREEE (reference sequence). The CDR3 spells CASSFPGGNTEAFF. Here the CDR3 DNA reads TGTGCCAGCAGCTTTCCGGGAGGAAACACTGAAGCTTTCTTT. Drawing the rest from reference TRBV5-4 and TRBJ1-1, the complete variable domain is ETGVTQSPTHLIKTRGQQVTLRCSSQSGHNTVSWYQQALGQGPQFIFQYYREEENGRGNFPPRFSGLQFPNYSSELNVNALELDDSALYLCASSFPGGNTEAFFGQGTRLTVV.

This rearrangement joins TRBV5-1 to TRBJ2-1; possible D gene TRBD2, 6 bases. This CDR3 is built from 14 residues. Germline loops: CDR1 SGHRS, CDR2 YFSETQ. V was clipped by 0 bases and J by 6 bases, with 10 bases between them. The CDR3: CASSLEQEGNEQFF. In nucleotides, the CDR3 is TGCGCCAGCAGCTTGGAACAGGAGGGCAATGAGCAGTTCTTC. Full variable domain (missing parts from reference TRBV5-1 and TRBJ2-1): KAGVTQTPRYLIKTRGQQVTLSCSPISGHRSVSWYQQTPGQGLQFLFEYFSETQRNKGNFPGRFSGRQFSNSRSEMNVSTLELGDSALYLCASSLEQEGNEQFFGPGTRLTVL.

The CDR3 is CASSYAAGYEQYV. CDR3 sequence (DNA): TGTGCCAGCAGCTACGCGGCCGGCTACGAGCAGTACGTC. V gene TRBV7-2 combines with J gene TRBJ2-7; no firm D call. The CDR3 is 13 amino acids. Trimming cost V 4 bases and J 3 bases, with 10 bases left between them. Germline values: CDR1 SGHTA, CDR2 FQGNSA.

This clone was recorded once. The V call is TRBV5-1, the J call TRBJ2-2, with D hard to call. CDR3 size: 15 residues. Per the germline V gene, CDR1 is SGHRS and CDR2 is YFSETQ. The V end was cut by 4 bases, the J end by 2 bases, with 12 bases between. The CDR3 here is CASSGTTGNTGELFF. The CDR3 DNA is TGCGCCAGCAGCGGAACGACGGGTAACACCGGGGAGCTGTTTTTT.

This clone was picked up one time. The chain is built from TRBV11-2 and TRBJ2-5; the D gene is possibly TRBD2 (7 bases). V shed 5 bases and J shed 5 bases, with 21 bases lying between them. Germline-derived CDR1 and CDR2 are SGHAT and FQNNGV. The CDR3 has 16 amino acids. The CDR3 coding sequence is TGTGCCAGCAGCCGCGACGGAGGGGGGGCCGGGGAGACCCAGTACTTC. Translation gives CASSRDGGGAGETQYF.

The chain combines TRBV4-2 with TRBJ1-3; 7 bases align to TRBD1. With V trimmed by 5 bases and J by 4 bases, 8 bases remained unmatched. The germline V gene has CDR1 LGHNA and CDR2 YNFKEQ. The CDR3 sequence is 15 residues long. Here the CDR3 DNA reads TGTGCCAGCAGCGAAACAGGGGTCACAGGAAACACCATATATTTT. This gives the protein CASSETGVTGNTIYF.

The chain uses TRBV4-1 and TRBJ1-1; possibly TRBD1 for D (5 bases). The V end lost 0 bases, the J end lost 5 bases, and 16 bases lay between the germline ends. Germline CDR1 reads MGHRA; CDR2 reads YSYEKL. This CDR3 is built from 16 residues. The CDR3 spells CASSQDAGQGRTEAFF. In DNA, the CDR3 is TGCGCCAGCAGCCAAGACGCCGGTCAGGGTAGAACTGAAGCTTTCTTT.

The rearrangement uses TRBV6-4 and TRBJ1-2, with D unresolved. Trimming removed 6 bases from V and 5 bases from J, with 10 bases in between. Per germline, CDR1 MRHNA and CDR2 SNTAGT. This CDR3 is 12 amino acids long. In nucleotides, the CDR3 is TGTGCCAGCAGCGCCGAGGGATATGGCTACACCTTC. Translating it yields CASSAEGYGYTF.

The chain carries TRBV9 and TRBJ1-2, with no clear D. CDR1 is SGDLS, CDR2 YYNGEE, per germline. The CDR3 loop spans 16 amino acids. The V and J ends lost 0 bases and 7 bases respectively, with 19 bases between them. The CDR3 DNA follows: TGTGCCAGCAGCGTAGATGTGCGGGCGAGGGAGCTTGGCTACACCTTC. The encoded protein is CASSVDVRARELGYTF.

V and J are TRBV19 and TRBJ1-1; D is unclear. CDR3 length equals 17 residues. Per germline, CDR1 LNHDA and CDR2 SQIVND (reference sequence). V shed 5 bases and J shed 0 bases, with 19 bases lying between them. The CDR3 nucleotides are TGTGCCAGTAGTCGAGGACTAGACCCTTGGGTGAACACTGAAGCTTTCTTT. Its translation is CASSRGLDPWVNTEAFF.

The V and J genes are TRBV25-1 and TRBJ1-1; unclear D gene. CDR3 size: 11 residues. CDR1 is MGHDK, CDR2 SYGVNS, per germline. The V and J ends lost 10 bases and 1 base respectively, with 7 bases between them. CDR3 sequence: CATSRNTEAFF. CDR3 nucleotide sequence: TGTGCCACCAGCAGGAACACTGAAGCTTTCTTT.

The V and J genes are TRBV5-5 and TRBJ1-5; D call uncertain. CDR3 length equals 15 residues. Trimming pared 1 base from V and 4 bases from J, leaving 12 bases between. Germline CDR1 SGHKS, CDR2 YYEKEE (reference sequence). The DNA for the CDR3 is TGTGCCAGCAGCTTGAGTACAGCTTTTAATCAGCCCCAGCATTTT. This codes for CASSLSTAFNQPQHF.

Note on this clone: Its ends do not fully match the called genes, so a read error is possible. The chain carries TRBV7-7 and TRBJ1-2; D is unclear. The CDR3 is 15 amino acids. Germline assignment: CDR1 SSHAT and CDR2 FNYEAQ (reference sequence). The CDR3 DNA reads as TGTGCTAGCAGCCCTTTAGGAGGGCGCGTAAAGGGCTACACCTTC. Protein sequence: CASSPLGGRVKGYTF.

This chain connects TRBV5-1 to TRBJ2-5; TRBD2 is a possible D gene (6 bases). Germline loops: CDR1 SGHRS, CDR2 YFSETQ. The length of the CDR3 is 15 residues. Trimming took off 4 bases at V and 2 bases at J, with 15 bases between the two ends. The CDR3 here is CASSEGNSGQETQYF. In nucleotides, the CDR3 is TGCGCCAGCAGCGAGGGGAATAGCGGACAAGAGACCCAGTACTTC.

This clone has a single count. The chain employs TRBV5-6 and TRBJ1-2, with 7 bases matching TRBD1. V lost 6 bases and J lost 7; bases outside the gene matches: 6. This CDR3 spans 12 amino acids. Germline CDR1 SGHDT, CDR2 YYEEEE. The DNA of the CDR3 is TGTGCCAGCAACACTCAGGGGGTTGGCTACACCTTC. Translating gives CASNTQGVGYTF.

The rearrangement joins TRBV7-9 to TRBJ1-1; D is ambiguous. The length of the CDR3 is 13 residues. Trimming shortened V by 7 bases and J by 6 bases, and 15 bases separated the two germline ends. CDR1 is SEHNR and CDR2 is FQNEAQ in the germline V gene (reference sequence). CDR3 DNA sequence: TGTGCCAGCATCGATGCCCGAGGGTCTGAAGCTTTCTTT. It yields the protein CASIDARGSEAFF.

The chain has TRBV6-5 and TRBJ1-5; TRBD1 is a possible D gene (5 bases). Germline CDR1 MNHEY, CDR2 SVGAGI. The V end was cut by 6 bases, the J end by 2 bases, with 5 bases between. The CDR3 consists of 12 residues. The CDR3 region has the DNA TGTGCCAGCAGACAGGGCAATCAGCCCCAGCATTTT. This gives the protein CASRQGNQPQHF.

The chain links TRBV7-2 to TRBJ2-1, with 11 bases fitting TRBD1. V dropped 4 bases and J dropped 7; count of bases not matched to a gene: 3. Germline V gene sequence: CDR1 SGHTA, CDR2 FQGNSA. The CDR3 length is 14 residues. The CDR3 loop reads CASSSGTGGNEQFF. The CDR3 DNA reads as TGTGCCAGCAGCTCCGGGACAGGGGGAAATGAGCAGTTCTTC.

About this clone itself: At one end the junction does not follow the germline gene, possibly because of a read error. The J gene is TRBJ2-3, the V gene TRBV18; D remains ambiguous. CDR1 and CDR2 from the germline V gene are KGHSH and LQKENI. The CDR3 length is 13 residues. The CDR3 nucleotides read TGTGCCAGCTCACCACGTAGCAGAGATACGCAGTATTTT. Translation: CASSPRSRDTQYF.

V usage is TRBV5-1 and J usage is TRBJ1-6, with TRBD1 matching 8 bases. The V gene's germline CDR1 is SGHRS and CDR2 YFSETQ. V lost 0 bases and J lost 7; bases outside the gene matches: 9. The CDR3 runs to 17 residues. The DNA for the CDR3 is TGCGCCAGCAGCTTGGGGGCAGGGACAGGCGTCAATTCACCCCTCCACTTT. This sequence encodes CASSLGAGTGVNSPLHF.

The rearrangement links TRBV5-1 to TRBJ1-6, with 9 bases matching TRBD1. Germline V gives CDR1 SGHRS, CDR2 YFSETQ. V was pared by 1 base and J by 7 bases, with 6 bases of the junction left unmatched. This CDR3 comprises 16 residues. The CDR3 bases are TGCGCCAGCAGCTTGATTGGGACAGGGACGAATTCACCCCTCCACTTT. Encoded protein: CASSLIGTGTNSPLHF.